This entry features one T cell receptor beta chain sequence. Its antigen is unidentified. Trimming removed 5 bases from V and 6 bases from J, with 14 bases in between. Germline V gene data show CDR1 as PRHDT and CDR2 as FYEKMQ (reference sequence). The CDR3 is 13 amino acids. The data were taken from a study of cytomegalovirus exposure and HLA in healthy donors. Study conclusions and caveats: One later analysis, an examination of the 100 to 150 validation repertoires, found that first-cohort TCR clusters tended to co-occur in them.

Assay: immunoSEQ multiplex PCR; the TCRdb copy retains only in-frame clones and omits some. The table lists about 65,000 clones, just under 95% of them singletons. The chain links TRBV13 to TRBJ2-7; TRBD2 is a possible D gene (5 bases). The receptor's source is a man in his late teens or twenties in good health and CMV-seropositive. The material sequenced was PBMCs. CDR3 in DNA: TGTGCCAGCAGCCCGAGCCGGGATCTCGAGCAGTACTTC. As protein: CASSPSRDLEQYF.